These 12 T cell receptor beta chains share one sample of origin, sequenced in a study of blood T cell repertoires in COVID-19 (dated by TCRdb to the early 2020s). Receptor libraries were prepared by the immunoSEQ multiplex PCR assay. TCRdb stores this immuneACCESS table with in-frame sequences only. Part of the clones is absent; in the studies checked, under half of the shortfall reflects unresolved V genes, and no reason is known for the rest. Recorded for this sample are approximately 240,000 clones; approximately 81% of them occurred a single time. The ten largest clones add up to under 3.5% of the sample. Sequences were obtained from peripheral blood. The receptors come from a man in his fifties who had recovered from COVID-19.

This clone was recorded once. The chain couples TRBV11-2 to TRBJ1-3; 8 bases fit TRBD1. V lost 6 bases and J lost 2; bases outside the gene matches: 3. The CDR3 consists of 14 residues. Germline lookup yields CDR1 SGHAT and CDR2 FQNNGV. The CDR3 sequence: CASRLTGAGNTIYF. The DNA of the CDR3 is TGTGCCAGCAGATTGACAGGGGCTGGAAACACCATATATTTT.

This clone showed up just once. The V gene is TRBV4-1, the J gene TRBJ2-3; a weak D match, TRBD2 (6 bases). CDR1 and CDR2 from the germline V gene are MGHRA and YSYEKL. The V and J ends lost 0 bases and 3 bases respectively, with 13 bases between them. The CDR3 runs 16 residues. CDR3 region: CASSQDGALATDTQYF. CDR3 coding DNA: TGCGCCAGCAGCCAAGATGGGGCACTAGCAACAGATACGCAGTATTTT.

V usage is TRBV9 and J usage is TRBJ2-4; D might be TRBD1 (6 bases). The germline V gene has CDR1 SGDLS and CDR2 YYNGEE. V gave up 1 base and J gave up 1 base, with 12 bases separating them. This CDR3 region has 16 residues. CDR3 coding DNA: TGTGCCAGCAGCGTACAGGGGAATTTGGCCAAAAACATTCAGTACTTC. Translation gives CASSVQGNLAKNIQYF.

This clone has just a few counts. This chain's CDR3 is CASSPGTGRTGELFF. The CDR3 DNA is TGTGCCAGCAGCCCAGGGACAGGGCGAACCGGGGAGCTGTTTTTT. The rearrangement joins TRBV7-2 to TRBJ2-2; 9 bases are shared with TRBD1. CDR3 length equals 15 residues. J lost 5 bases, V lost 5 bases, and 6 bases had no gene match. Germline V gene sequence: CDR1 SGHTA, CDR2 FQGNSA.

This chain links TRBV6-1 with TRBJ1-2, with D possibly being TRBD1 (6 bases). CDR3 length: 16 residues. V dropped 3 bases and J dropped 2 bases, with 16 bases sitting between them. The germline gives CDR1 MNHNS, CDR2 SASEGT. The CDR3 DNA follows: TGTGCCAGCAGTGACCTGACCAAACAGGGAAACTATGGCTACACCTTC. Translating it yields CASSDLTKQGNYGYTF.

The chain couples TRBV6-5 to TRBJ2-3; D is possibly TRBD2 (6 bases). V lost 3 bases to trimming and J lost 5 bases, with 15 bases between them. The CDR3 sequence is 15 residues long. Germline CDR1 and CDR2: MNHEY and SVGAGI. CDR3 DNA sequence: TGTGCCAGCAGTTATCAGGCAGGGAGGCAAGATACGCAGTATTTT. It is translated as CASSYQAGRQDTQYF.

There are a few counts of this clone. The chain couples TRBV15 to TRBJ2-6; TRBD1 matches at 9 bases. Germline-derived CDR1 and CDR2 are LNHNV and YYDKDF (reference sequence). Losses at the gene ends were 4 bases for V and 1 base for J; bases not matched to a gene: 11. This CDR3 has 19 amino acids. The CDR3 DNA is TGTGCCACCAGCATATCCGGGACAGGGAGGCTTTCTGGGGCCAACGTCCTGACTTTC. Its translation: CATSISGTGRLSGANVLTF.

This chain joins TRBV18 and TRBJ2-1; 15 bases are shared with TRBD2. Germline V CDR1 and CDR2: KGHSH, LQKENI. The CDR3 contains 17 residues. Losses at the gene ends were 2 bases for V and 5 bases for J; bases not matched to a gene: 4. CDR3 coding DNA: TGTGCCAGCTCACCAGGACTAGCGGGAGGGCCCAACAATGAGCAGTTCTTC. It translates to CASSPGLAGGPNNEQFF.

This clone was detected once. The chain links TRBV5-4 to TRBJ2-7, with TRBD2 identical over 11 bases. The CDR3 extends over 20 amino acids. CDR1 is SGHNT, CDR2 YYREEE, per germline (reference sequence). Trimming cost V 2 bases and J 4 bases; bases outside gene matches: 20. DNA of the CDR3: TGTGCCAGCAGCTTTACTCCGGAACTAGCGGGAGATGGCGGGTTTTACGAGCAGTACTTC. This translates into CASSFTPELAGDGGFYEQYF.

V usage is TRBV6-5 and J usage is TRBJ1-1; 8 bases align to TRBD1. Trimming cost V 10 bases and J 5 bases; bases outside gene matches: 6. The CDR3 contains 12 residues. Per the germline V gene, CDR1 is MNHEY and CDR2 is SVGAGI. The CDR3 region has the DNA TGTGCCACCGGGGACAGGTCGACTGAAGCTTTCTTT. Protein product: CATGDRSTEAFF.

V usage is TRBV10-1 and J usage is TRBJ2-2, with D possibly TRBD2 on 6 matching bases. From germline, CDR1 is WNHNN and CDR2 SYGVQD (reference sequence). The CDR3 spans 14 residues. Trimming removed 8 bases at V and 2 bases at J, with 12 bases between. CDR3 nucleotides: TGCGCCAGCGGGGGGACTCCAAACACCGGGGAGCTGTTTTTT. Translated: CASGGTPNTGELFF.

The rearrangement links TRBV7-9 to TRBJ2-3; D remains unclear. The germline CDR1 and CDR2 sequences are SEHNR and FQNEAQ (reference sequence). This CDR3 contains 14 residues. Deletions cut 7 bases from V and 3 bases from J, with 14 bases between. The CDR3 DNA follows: TGTGCCAGCACCCTACCCGCGGTAACAGATACGCAGTATTTT. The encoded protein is CASTLPAVTDTQYF.